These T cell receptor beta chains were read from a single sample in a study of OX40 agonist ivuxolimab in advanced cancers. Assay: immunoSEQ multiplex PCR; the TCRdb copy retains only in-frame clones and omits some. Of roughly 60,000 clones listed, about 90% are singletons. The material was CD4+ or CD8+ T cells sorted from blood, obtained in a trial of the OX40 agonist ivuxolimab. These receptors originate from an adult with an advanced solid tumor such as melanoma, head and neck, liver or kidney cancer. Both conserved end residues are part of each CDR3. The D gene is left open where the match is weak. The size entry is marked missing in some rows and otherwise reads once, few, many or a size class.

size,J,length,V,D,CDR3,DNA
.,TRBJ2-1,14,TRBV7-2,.,CASSLDRAYDEQFF,TGTGCCAGCAGCTTAGACAGGGCCTACGATGAGCAGTTCTTC
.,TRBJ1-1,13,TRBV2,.,CASSEALGTEAFF,TGTGCCAGCAGTGAAGCGCTCGGAACTGAAGCTTTCTTT
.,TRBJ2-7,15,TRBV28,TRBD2,CASRSGGPSSYEQYF,TGTGCCAGCAGGTCGGGAGGGCCAAGCTCCTACGAGCAGTACTTC
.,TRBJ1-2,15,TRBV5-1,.,CASSLDGSLIYGYTF,TGCGCCAGCAGCTTGGATGGTAGTCTTATCTATGGCTACACCTTC
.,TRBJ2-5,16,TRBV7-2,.,CATRRSYGSGQETQYF,TGTGCCACCCGAAGAAGCTATGGTTCGGGACAAGAGACCCAGTACTTC
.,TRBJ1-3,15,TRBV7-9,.,CASSLDGTRRDTIYF,TGTGCCAGCAGCCTCGATGGGACAAGGAGGGACACCATATATTTT
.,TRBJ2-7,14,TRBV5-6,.,CASSLGQESYEQYF,TGTGCCAGCAGCTTGGGTCAAGAGTCTTACGAGCAGTACTTC
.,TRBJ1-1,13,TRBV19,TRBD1,CASSTAGGREAFF,TGTGCCAGTAGTACAGCAGGGGGTCGTGAAGCTTTCTTT
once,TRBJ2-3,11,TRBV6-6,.,CASSQGDTQYF,TGTGCCAGCAGCCAGGGGGATACGCAGTATTTT
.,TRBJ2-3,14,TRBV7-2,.,CASSSRGPPDTQYF,TGTGCCAGCAGCAGCCGCGGCCCCCCGGATACGCAGTATTTT
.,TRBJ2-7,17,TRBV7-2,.,CASSPRGVGDPSYEQYF,TGTGCCAGCAGTCCCAGGGGGGTCGGGGACCCCTCCTACGAGCAGTACTTC
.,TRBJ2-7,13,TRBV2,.,CASSEEVGSEQYF,TGTGCCAGCAGTGAAGAGGTGGGCAGCGAGCAGTACTTC
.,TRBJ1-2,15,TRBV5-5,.,CASSLSSPTNYGYTF,TGTGCCAGCAGCTTGAGCAGCCCCACTAACTATGGCTACACCTTC
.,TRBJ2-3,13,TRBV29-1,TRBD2,CSVPRTSYDTQYF,TGCAGCGTCCCCAGGACTAGTTACGATACGCAGTATTTT
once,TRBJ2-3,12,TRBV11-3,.,CASSLVEDTQYF,TGTGCCAGCAGCTTAGTAGAAGATACGCAGTATTTT
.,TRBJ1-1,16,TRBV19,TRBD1,CASKFGTDLWNTEAFF,TGTGCCAGTAAGTTCGGGACAGACCTTTGGAACACTGAAGCTTTCTTT
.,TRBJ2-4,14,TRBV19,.,CASSIRGQKHFQYF,TGTGCCAGTAGTATTAGAGGCCAAAAACATTTTCAGTACTTC
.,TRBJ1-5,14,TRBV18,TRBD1,CASSATGEGQPQHF,TGTGCCAGCTCAGCGACAGGGGAGGGTCAGCCCCAGCATTTT
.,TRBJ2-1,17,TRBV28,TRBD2,CASSLRGRASVGYEQFF,TGTGCCAGCAGTTTACGCGGGAGGGCCTCGGTAGGGTATGAGCAGTTCTTC
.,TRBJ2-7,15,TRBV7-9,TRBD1,CASSLLRDSSYEQYF,TGTGCCAGCAGCTTATTACGGGACAGCTCCTACGAGCAGTACTTC
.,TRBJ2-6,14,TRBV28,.,CASSSGFGANVLTF,TGTGCCAGTTCGTCGGGGTTTGGGGCCAACGTCCTGACTTTC
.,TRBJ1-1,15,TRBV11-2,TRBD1,CASSSPDRGRSEAFF,TGTGCCAGCAGCTCCCCGGACAGGGGAAGATCTGAAGCTTTCTTT
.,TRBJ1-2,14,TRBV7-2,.,CASSLDGPSYGYTF,TGTGCCAGCAGCTTAGATGGTCCGAGCTATGGCTACACCTTC
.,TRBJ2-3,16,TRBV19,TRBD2,CASTGSQRGATDTQYF,TGTGCCAGTACCGGATCTCAGCGGGGGGCCACAGATACGCAGTATTTT
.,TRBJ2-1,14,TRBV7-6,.,CASSLASLYNEQFF,TGTGCCAGCAGCTTAGCGAGCCTATACAATGAGCAGTTCTTC
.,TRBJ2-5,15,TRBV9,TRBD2,CASGGLAGGPETQYF,TGTGCCAGCGGAGGACTAGCGGGAGGGCCCGAGACCCAGTACTTC
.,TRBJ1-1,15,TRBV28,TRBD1,CASQTGGSMNTEAFF,TGTGCCAGCCAGACAGGGGGCTCTATGAACACTGAAGCTTTCTTT
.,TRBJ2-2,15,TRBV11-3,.,CASSLDGENTGELFF,TGTGCCAGCAGCTTAGACGGGGAGAACACCGGGGAGCTGTTTTTT